The TCR beta chain under discussion was sequenced for a study of CD8+ T cells in alopecia areata. Overall study findings and caveats: Higher clonality than in normal scalp was seen in lesional scalp, especially alopecia totalis/universalis. Persistence of many expanded lesional clones was seen in scalp and blood during tofacitinib.

As the sequencing template, cDNA was produced by extracting RNA and reverse transcribing it. Clones were sequenced by immunoSEQ multiplex PCR, and TCRdb holds only the in-frame ones, with some missing. The data show around 170,000 clones, around 51% seen once. The CDR3 spans 13 residues. Germline V CDR1 and CDR2: LNHDA, SQIVND (reference sequence). The V and J ends lost 10 bases and 1 base respectively, with 13 bases between them. For this clone: Its antigen is currently unknown.

Treatment: oral pan-JAK inhibitor, 5-10 mg twice daily. PBMCs provided sorted CD4+ and CD8+ T cells. Sample: CD8+ T cells sorted from blood, taken around week 54, from a patient treated with tofacitinib. The source is a human donor with alopecia areata. The chain is built from TRBV19 and TRBJ1-1, with D unclear. DNA for the CDR3: TGTGCCACAGGCATAAGGAGGAACACTGAAGCTTTCTTT. It codes for CATGIRRNTEAFF.